This TCR beta chain was captured by sequencing in a study of cytotoxic CD8 clonotypes in ibrutinib-treated CLL. Whole-study results and caveats: Age-matched healthy donor levels were exceeded by baseline clonality, which tracked circulating CD8+ T-cell counts. Public clonotypes proved infrequent, and on treatment they shrank or remained steady.

The V segment lost 2 bases and the J segment 1 base; nucleotides outside the gene matches: 3. There are 15 residues in the CDR3. CDR1 is SGHTA, CDR2 FQGNSA, per germline. With regard to this clone: Antigen specificity is unknown.

Targeted sequencing depth ranged from 1 in 200,000 to 1 in 1 million T cells. Data came from immunoSEQ multiplex PCR; TCRdb stores just in-frame clones and leaves some out. The sample yields roughly 180,000 clones, roughly four fifths seen once. The TCR was taken from a human donor with chronic lymphocytic leukemia. This specimen consisted of PBMCs, obtained after 24 months of ibrutinib treatment. The genes are TRBV7-2 and TRBJ2-3; TRBD2 matches 7 bases. The CDR3 sequence: CASSLRLAGTDTQYF. In DNA, the CDR3 is TGTGCCAGCAGCTTAAGGCTAGCGGGCACAGATACGCAGTATTTT.